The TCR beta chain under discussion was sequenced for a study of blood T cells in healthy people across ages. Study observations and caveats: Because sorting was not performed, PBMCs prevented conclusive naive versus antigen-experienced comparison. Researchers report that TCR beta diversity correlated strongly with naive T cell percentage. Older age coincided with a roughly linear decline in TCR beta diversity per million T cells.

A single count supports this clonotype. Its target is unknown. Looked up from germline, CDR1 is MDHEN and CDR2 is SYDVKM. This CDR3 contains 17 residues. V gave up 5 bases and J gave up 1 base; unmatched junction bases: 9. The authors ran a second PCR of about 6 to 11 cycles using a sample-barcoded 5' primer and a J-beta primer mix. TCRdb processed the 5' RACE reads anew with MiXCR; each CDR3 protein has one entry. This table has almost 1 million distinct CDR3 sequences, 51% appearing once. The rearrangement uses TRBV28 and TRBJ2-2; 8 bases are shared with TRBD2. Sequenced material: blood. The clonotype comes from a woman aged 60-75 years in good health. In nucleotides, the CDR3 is TGTGCCAGCAGTACCTCCACTAGCGGACTGAACACCGGGGAGCTGTTTTTT. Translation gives CASSTSTSGLNTGELFF.